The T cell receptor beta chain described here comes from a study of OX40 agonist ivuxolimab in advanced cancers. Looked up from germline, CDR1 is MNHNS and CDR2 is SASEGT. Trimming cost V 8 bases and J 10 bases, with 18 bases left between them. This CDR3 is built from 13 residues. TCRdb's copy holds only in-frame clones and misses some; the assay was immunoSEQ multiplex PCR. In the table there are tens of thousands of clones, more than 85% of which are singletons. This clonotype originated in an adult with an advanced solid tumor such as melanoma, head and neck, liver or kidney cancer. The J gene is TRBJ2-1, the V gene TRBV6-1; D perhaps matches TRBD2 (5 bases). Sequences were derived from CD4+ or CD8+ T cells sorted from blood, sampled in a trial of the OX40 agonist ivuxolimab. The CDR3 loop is CASLELATREQFF. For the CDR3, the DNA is TGTGCCAGCCTAGAGCTAGCAACGAGGGAGCAGTTCTTC.